The T cell receptor (beta chain) under discussion was sequenced for a study of T cells in Graves' hyperthyroidism and ophthalmopathy. Study-wide points: Within blood appeared most thyroid clonotypes that had expanded above 0.001. A 13 V-J model separated ophthalmopathy from stable hyperthyroidism.

The CDR3 spans 11 residues. Germline V gene lookup returns CDR1 SGHAT and CDR2 FQNNGV. The V gene lost 6 bases and the J gene lost 6 bases, with 7 bases spanning the gap. Template material for amplifying TCR beta CDR3 regions consisted of RNA transcripts. RT-PCR in the first round (using the HTBI primer set) targeted the TCR CDR3. MiXCR was run by TCRdb on the multiplex PCR reads, yielding one entry per CDR3 protein. The table records fewer than 350,000 distinct CDR3 sequences, approximately 13% of them present only once. This clonotype was seen ten or more times. The antigen remains undetermined. Lactation, pregnancy, other autoimmune disease or uncontrolled infection led to exclusion of patients. In making diagnoses, clinical symptoms, serum thyroxine and TRAb, thyroid ultrasound and orbital computed tomography were all used.

Sequenced: blood. The V call is TRBV11-2, the J call TRBJ2-3; D ambiguous. The TCR originated in a woman aged 40 to 50 with Graves' hyperthyroidism. This chain's CDR3 is CASRRTDTQYF. DNA for the CDR3: TGTGCCAGCAGAAGAACCGATACGCAGTATTTT.